This entry lists 2 T cell receptor beta chains sequenced from one sample in a study of CD8 T cells in ankylosing spondylitis. In TCRdb, the 5' RACE reads were re-called with MiXCR into one record per CDR3 protein. The sample has approximately 130,000 distinct CDR3 sequences, around 8.5% seen once. Sequencing was done on a sample of blood, either unsorted or a sorted T cell fraction (not recorded which). These receptors were taken from a male donor with ankylosing spondylitis or in good health (not recorded which).

This clonotype was observed a handful of times. The chain employs TRBV7-8 and TRBJ2-1; D is uncertain. The CDR3 sequence is 13 residues long. V was cut by 1 base and J by 6 bases, with 7 bases left in between. The germline CDR1 and CDR2 sequences are SGHVS and FQNEAQ. CDR3 sequence: CASSLGRTNEQFF. The CDR3 DNA follows: TGTGCCAGCAGCTTAGGGCGAACCAATGAGCAGTTCTTC.

This clonotype was detected only a few times. This chain links TRBV12-3 or TRBV12-4 with TRBJ2-3, with 11 bases identical to TRBD2. Trimming removed 5 bases from V and 5 bases from J; junction bases left unmatched: 12. There are 17 residues in the CDR3. The CDR3: CASSVTGSGRAKDTQYF. DNA of the CDR3: TGTGCCAGCAGTGTCACCGGTAGCGGGAGGGCCAAAGATACGCAGTATTTT.